This is a list of T cell receptor beta chains from one sample in a study of CD8 T cells in Susac syndrome. TCRdb reprocessed the immunoSEQ multiplex PCR reads via MiXCR and lists one record per CDR3 protein. This table holds around 200,000 distinct CDR3 sequences, roughly 94% found once. Sequences were obtained from CD4+ T cells from PBMCs. The receptors were gathered from a human donor with Susac syndrome. CDR3s include the opening cysteine and the closing phenylalanine or tryptophan. Each record gives: J gene, clone size, V gene, D gene, CDR3 protein, CDR3 DNA. A D gene is named only where the DNA matches it firmly. Clone size, where shown, is once, few, many, or a class for clones that have expanded.

TRBJ2-1 NA TRBV30 TRBD2 CAWNAGVSYNEQFF TGTGCCTGGAATGCGGGGGTCTCCTACAATGAGCAGTTCTTC
TRBJ1-2 NA TRBV12-3/TRBV12-4 NA CASTPGLNNYGYTF TGTGCCAGCACCCCGGGCCTGAATAACTATGGCTACACCTTC
TRBJ2-5 NA TRBV7-2 TRBD2 CASSLKSSGAAGETQYF TGTGCCAGCAGCTTAAAGTCTAGCGGGGCCGCGGGAGAGACCCAGTACTTC
TRBJ2-1 NA TRBV3-1 NA CASSYSSNEQFF TGTGCCAGCAGCTATAGTAGCAATGAGCAGTTCTTC
TRBJ2-3 NA TRBV11-2 NA CASSLAGDPDTQYF TGTGCCAGCAGCTTAGCAGGGGACCCAGATACGCAGTATTTT
TRBJ2-3 few TRBV6-1 NA CASMRGGADTQYF TGTGCCAGCATGAGGGGAGGAGCAGATACGCAGTATTTT
TRBJ2-7 NA TRBV25-1 NA CASSDGFYEQYF TGTGCCAGCAGTGATGGCTTTTACGAGCAGTACTTC
TRBJ2-7 once TRBV18 TRBD2 CASSPLAEIYEQYF TGTGCCAGCTCACCCCTAGCGGAAATCTACGAGCAGTACTTC
TRBJ1-2 few TRBV5-4 TRBD1 CASSTTGIGGYTF TGTGCCAGCAGCACGACAGGGATCGGTGGTTACACCTTC
TRBJ1-1 NA TRBV20-1 NA CSARAALRGTEAFF TGCAGTGCTAGAGCCGCCCTGCGGGGGACTGAAGCTTTCTTT
TRBJ2-1 NA TRBV20-1 NA CSAKTAYNEQFF TGCAGTGCTAAGACAGCCTACAATGAGCAGTTCTTC
TRBJ2-1 NA TRBV6-6 NA CASSIGVNEQFF TGTGCCAGCAGTATAGGAGTCAATGAGCAGTTCTTC
TRBJ2-3 NA TRBV19 TRBD2 CASRDRSGGPAAQYF TGTGCCAGTAGGGACCGGAGCGGGGGCCCTGCGGCGCAGTATTTT
TRBJ2-6 once TRBV3-1 NA CASSRDLSGANVLTF TGTGCCAGCAGCCGAGACCTCTCTGGGGCCAACGTCCTGACTTTC
TRBJ2-3 NA TRBV29-1 NA CSVEDLRVTRATDTQYF TGCAGCGTTGAAGATTTGAGGGTGACGCGAGCCACAGATACGCAGTATTTT
TRBJ2-3 NA TRBV20-1 TRBD2 CSARVREGKGTDTQYF TGCAGTGCTAGAGTTAGGGAGGGAAAAGGCACAGATACGCAGTATTTT
TRBJ1-4 NA TRBV20-1 NA CSAPVGTNEKLFF TGCAGTGCCCCGGTTGGGACTAATGAAAAACTGTTTTTT
TRBJ2-1 NA TRBV5-1 NA CASSLSQYNEQFF TGCGCCAGCAGCTTGTCACAGTACAATGAGCAGTTCTTC
TRBJ2-1 NA TRBV7-9 NA CASSFGDSEFF TGTGCCAGCAGCTTCGGTGATTCGGAGTTCTTC
TRBJ2-7 NA TRBV20-1 TRBD2 CSATRTSLLYEQYF TGCAGTGCTACCCGGACTAGTCTTTTGTACGAGCAGTACTTC
TRBJ2-1 NA TRBV7-3 NA CASSLWTAGYNEQFF TGTGCCAGCAGCTTATGGACCGCGGGTTACAATGAGCAGTTCTTC
TRBJ2-1 NA TRBV7-2 TRBD1 CASSQGQGNNEQFF TGTGCCAGCAGCCAAGGACAGGGAAACAATGAGCAGTTCTTC
TRBJ1-5 NA TRBV28 TRBD1 CASTRQGGNQPQHF TGTGCCAGCACCCGACAGGGAGGCAATCAGCCCCAGCATTTT
TRBJ2-7 NA TRBV20-1 NA CSAGYLGLEEQYF TGCAGTGCGGGTTACCTAGGGTTGGAGGAGCAGTACTTC
TRBJ1-5 once TRBV3-1 NA CASSQLINQPQHF TGTGCCAGCAGCCAACTGATAAATCAGCCCCAGCATTTT
TRBJ1-5 NA TRBV3-1 NA CASSQGPQPQHF TGTGCCAGCAGCCAAGGACCTCAGCCCCAGCATTTT
TRBJ1-5 NA TRBV20-1 NA CSASSLSGQPQHF TGCAGTGCTAGTTCCCTCTCGGGGCAGCCCCAGCATTTT
TRBJ2-1 once TRBV28 TRBD2 CASSFGGGSSYNEQFF TGTGCCAGCAGTTTCGGCGGCGGGAGCTCCTACAATGAGCAGTTCTTC
TRBJ2-7 NA TRBV7-9 NA CASSRTQDAYEQYF TGTGCCAGCAGCCGCACCCAGGACGCCTACGAGCAGTACTTC
TRBJ2-5 NA TRBV6-6 TRBD1 CASRAQRTGALETQYF TGTGCCAGCAGGGCCCAGAGGACAGGGGCACTCGAGACCCAGTACTTC
TRBJ1-5 NA TRBV20-1 NA CSAPDTSNRPQHF TGCAGTGCTCCGGACACTAGCAATCGGCCCCAGCATTTT
TRBJ2-1 NA TRBV14 NA CASSQDLESEQFF TGTGCCAGCAGCCAAGATCTTGAGAGTGAGCAGTTCTTC
TRBJ2-3 NA TRBV7-2 TRBD2 CASSFGRGGRPSTDTQYF TGTGCCAGCAGCTTCGGGCGCGGCGGGAGACCTAGCACAGATACGCAGTATTTT
TRBJ2-5 once TRBV11-2 TRBD1 CASSSQGVQETQYF TGTGCCAGCAGCTCGCAGGGGGTTCAAGAGACCCAGTACTTC
TRBJ1-5 NA TRBV3-1 NA CASSHGEDQPQHF TGTGCCAGCAGCCACGGGGAGGATCAGCCCCAGCATTTT
TRBJ1-2 NA TRBV19 NA CASRPTVAGGYTF TGTGCCAGTAGACCGACAGTTGCTGGGGGCTACACCTTC
TRBJ2-5 NA TRBV20-1 NA CSARDPQETQYF TGCAGTGCCAGGGACCCTCAAGAGACCCAGTACTTC
TRBJ2-7 NA TRBV14 NA CASSQLFHQYF TGTGCCAGCAGCCAGCTCTTCCACCAGTACTTC
TRBJ2-3 NA TRBV29-1 TRBD2 CSASGVYTDTQYF TGCAGCGCTAGCGGGGTATACACAGATACGCAGTATTTT
TRBJ2-3 NA TRBV30 NA CAWSVQADTQYF TGTGCCTGGAGTGTACAGGCAGATACGCAGTATTTT
TRBJ2-2 NA TRBV18 NA CASLRQEADTGELFF TGTGCCAGCCTACGACAGGAAGCCGACACCGGGGAGCTGTTTTTT
TRBJ1-2 NA TRBV20-1 TRBD1 CSAIPRTGANYGYTF TGCAGTGCTATCCCTAGGACAGGGGCTAACTATGGCTACACCTTC
TRBJ2-1 NA TRBV7-9 NA CASSPGPDYNEQFF TGTGCCAGCAGCCCCGGTCCAGACTACAATGAGCAGTTCTTC
TRBJ2-3 NA TRBV5-1 TRBD2 CASSLPSSGGPRTDTQYF TGCGCCAGCAGCCTCCCTTCTAGCGGGGGGCCGCGCACAGATACGCAGTATTTT
TRBJ1-2 NA TRBV9 TRBD1 CASSVARTGGNYGYTF TGTGCCAGCAGCGTAGCTCGGACAGGCGGTAACTATGGCTACACCTTC
TRBJ2-3 NA TRBV19 NA CASSTHTDTQYF TGTGCCAGTTCGACTCATACAGATACGCAGTATTTT
TRBJ1-2 NA TRBV5-4 NA CASSLGTVYGYTF TGTGCCAGCAGCTTGGGGACGGTCTATGGCTACACCTTC
TRBJ1-1 NA TRBV4-1 TRBD1 CASRDYRGKGTEAFF TGCGCCAGCAGAGATTACAGGGGTAAGGGCACTGAAGCTTTCTTT
TRBJ1-1 NA TRBV7-2 NA CASSLPGVTEAFF TGTGCCAGCAGCTTACCCGGGGTGACTGAAGCCTTCTTT
TRBJ2-7 once TRBV20-1 TRBD2 CSAQRGLAGGTYEQYF TGCAGTGCGCAAAGGGGGCTAGCGGGAGGGACCTACGAGCAGTACTTC
TRBJ1-2 NA TRBV9 NA CASSLTGTATLTF TGTGCCAGCAGCTTAACCGGGACGGCGACACTCACCTTC
TRBJ1-2 NA TRBV20-1 NA CSASDPDTNYGYTF TGCAGTGCTAGCGATCCCGACACTAACTATGGCTACACCTTC